The clone carrying this T cell receptor (beta chain) was seen more than once but under ten times. The sample originates from a study of spatial heterogeneity in lung cancer. The time point: sample taken at primary tumor resection. The cohort: 70 to 75 early-stage, untreated non-small cell lung cancer patients. The sequenced material consisted of unsorted whole RNA from tumor, nontumor lung or frozen PBMC. TCRdb re-analysed the 5' RACE reads in MiXCR, keeping a single row per CDR3 protein. The sample shows roughly 2,700 distinct CDR3 sequences, more than 15% of them seen only once. Losses at the gene ends were 3 bases for V and 5 bases for J; bases not matched to a gene: 12. CDR1 MGHRA and CDR2 YSYEKL come from the germline V gene. This CDR3 region has 16 residues.

This sequence originates from a male donor with early-stage non-small cell lung cancer. The V and J genes are TRBV4-1 and TRBJ1-1; 7 bases are a match to TRBD1. The sequences come from normal lung tissue next to the tumor, collected at surgery. CDR3 DNA sequence: TGCGCCAGCAGCCAGGTCCTGGGGACAGTAAAGACTGAAGCTTTCTTT. This codes for CASSQVLGTVKTEAFF.